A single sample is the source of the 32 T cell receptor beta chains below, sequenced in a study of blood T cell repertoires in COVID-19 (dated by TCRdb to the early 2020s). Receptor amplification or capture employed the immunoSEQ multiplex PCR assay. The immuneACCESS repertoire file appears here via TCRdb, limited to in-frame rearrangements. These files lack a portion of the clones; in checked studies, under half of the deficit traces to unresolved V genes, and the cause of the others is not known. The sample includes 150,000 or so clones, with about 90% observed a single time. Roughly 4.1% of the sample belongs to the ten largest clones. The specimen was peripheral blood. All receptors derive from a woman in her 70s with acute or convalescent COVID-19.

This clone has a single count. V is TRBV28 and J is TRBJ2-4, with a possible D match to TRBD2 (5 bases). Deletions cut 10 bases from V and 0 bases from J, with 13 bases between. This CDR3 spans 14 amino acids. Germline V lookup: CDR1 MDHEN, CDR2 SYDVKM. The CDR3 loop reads CATNGGPAKNIQYF. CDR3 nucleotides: TGTGCCACGAACGGAGGACCAGCCAAAAACATTCAGTACTTC.

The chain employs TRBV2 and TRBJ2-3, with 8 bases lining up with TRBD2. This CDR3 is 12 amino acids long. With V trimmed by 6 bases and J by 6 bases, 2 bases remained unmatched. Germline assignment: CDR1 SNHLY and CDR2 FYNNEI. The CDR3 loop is CASSGLADTQYF. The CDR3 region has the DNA TGTGCCAGCAGCGGACTAGCTGATACGCAGTATTTT.

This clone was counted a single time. CDR3 sequence: CASSQAYNQPQHF. The CDR3 region has the DNA TGTGCCAGCAGCCAGGCCTATAATCAGCCCCAGCATTTT. The chain is built from TRBV7-2 and TRBJ1-5; D is unclear. Looked up from germline, CDR1 is SGHTA and CDR2 is FQGNSA. The CDR3 extends over 13 amino acids. Trimming stripped 5 bases from V and 4 bases from J, with 9 bases between.

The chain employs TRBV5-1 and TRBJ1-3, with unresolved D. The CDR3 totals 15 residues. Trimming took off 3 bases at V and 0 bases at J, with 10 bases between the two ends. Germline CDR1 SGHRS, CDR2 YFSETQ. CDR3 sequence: CASSSAASSGNTIYF. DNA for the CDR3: TGCGCCAGCAGCTCAGCGGCAAGCTCTGGAAACACCATATATTTT.

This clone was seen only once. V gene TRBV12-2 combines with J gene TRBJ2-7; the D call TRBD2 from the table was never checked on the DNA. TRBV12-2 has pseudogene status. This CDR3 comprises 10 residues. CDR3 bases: TGTGCAAGTCGCCTTAACGAGCAGTACTTC. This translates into CASRLNEQYF.

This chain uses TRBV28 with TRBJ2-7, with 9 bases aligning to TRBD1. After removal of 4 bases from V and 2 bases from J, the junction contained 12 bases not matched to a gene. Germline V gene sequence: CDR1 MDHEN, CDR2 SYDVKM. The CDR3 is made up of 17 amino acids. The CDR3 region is CASSSPPGRQGAYEQYF. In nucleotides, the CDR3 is TGTGCCAGCAGTTCACCCCCCGGCCGACAGGGGGCCTACGAGCAGTACTTC.

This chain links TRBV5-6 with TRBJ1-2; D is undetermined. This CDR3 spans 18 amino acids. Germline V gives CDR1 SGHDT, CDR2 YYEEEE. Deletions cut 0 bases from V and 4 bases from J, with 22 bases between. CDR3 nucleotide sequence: TGTGCCAGCAGCTTGGCCAACTTTCGGCAGGCCGAAACCTATGGCTACACCTTC. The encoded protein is CASSLANFRQAETYGYTF.

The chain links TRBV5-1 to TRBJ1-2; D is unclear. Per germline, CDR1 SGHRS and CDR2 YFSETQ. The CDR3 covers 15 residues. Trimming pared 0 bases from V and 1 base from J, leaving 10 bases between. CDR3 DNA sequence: TGCGCCAGCAGCTTGGGACACAATATTAACTATGGCTACACCTTC. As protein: CASSLGHNINYGYTF.

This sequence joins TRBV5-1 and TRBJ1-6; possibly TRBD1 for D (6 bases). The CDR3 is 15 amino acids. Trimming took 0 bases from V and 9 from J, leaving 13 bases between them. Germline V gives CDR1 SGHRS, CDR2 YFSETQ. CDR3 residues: CASSLDRGAGSPLHF. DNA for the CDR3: TGCGCCAGCAGCTTGGATCGGGGGGCGGGTTCACCCCTCCACTTT.

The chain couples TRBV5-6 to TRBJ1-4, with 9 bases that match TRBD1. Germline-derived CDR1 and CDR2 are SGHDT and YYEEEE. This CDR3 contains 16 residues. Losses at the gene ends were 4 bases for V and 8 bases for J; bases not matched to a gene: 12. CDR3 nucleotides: TGTGCCAGCAGCCTCACAGGGGGCGCTGGGGGGGAAAAACTGTTTTTT. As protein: CASSLTGGAGGEKLFF.

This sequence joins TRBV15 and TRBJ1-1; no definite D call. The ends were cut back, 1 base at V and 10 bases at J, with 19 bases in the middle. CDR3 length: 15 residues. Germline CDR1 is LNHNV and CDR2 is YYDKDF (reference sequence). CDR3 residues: CATSRGARTHTRAFF. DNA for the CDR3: TGTGCCACCAGCAGAGGGGCGAGAACCCACACGAGAGCTTTCTTT.

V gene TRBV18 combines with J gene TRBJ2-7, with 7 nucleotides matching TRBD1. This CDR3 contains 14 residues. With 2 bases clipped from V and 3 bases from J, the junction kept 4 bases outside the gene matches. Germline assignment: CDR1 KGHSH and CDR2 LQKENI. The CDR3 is CASSPATGYYEQYF. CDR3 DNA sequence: TGTGCCAGCTCACCAGCGACAGGGTACTACGAGCAGTACTTC.

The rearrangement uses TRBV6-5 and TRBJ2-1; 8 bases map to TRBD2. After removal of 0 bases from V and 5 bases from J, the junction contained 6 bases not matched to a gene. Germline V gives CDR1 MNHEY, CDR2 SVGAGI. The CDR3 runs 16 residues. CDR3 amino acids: CASSYSIAGRNNEQFF. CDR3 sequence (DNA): TGTGCCAGCAGTTACTCGATAGCGGGGAGAAACAATGAGCAGTTCTTC.

The CDR3 sequence is CASSGQGSYGYTF. DNA of the CDR3: TGCGCCAGCTCGGGACAGGGGAGCTATGGCTACACCTTC. This chain uses TRBV10-2 with TRBJ1-2; TRBD1 matches at 10 bases. The V gene end was trimmed by 8 bases and the J gene end by 4 bases; junction bases not matched to a gene: 4. Per the germline V gene, CDR1 is WSHSY and CDR2 is SAAADI. The CDR3 sequence is 13 residues long.

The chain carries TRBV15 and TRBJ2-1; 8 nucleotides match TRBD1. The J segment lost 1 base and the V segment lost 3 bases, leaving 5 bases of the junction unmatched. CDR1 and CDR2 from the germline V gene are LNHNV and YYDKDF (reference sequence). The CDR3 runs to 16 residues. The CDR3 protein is CATSSGGTGSYNEQFF. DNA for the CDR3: TGTGCCACCAGCAGTGGTGGGACAGGATCCTACAATGAGCAGTTCTTC.

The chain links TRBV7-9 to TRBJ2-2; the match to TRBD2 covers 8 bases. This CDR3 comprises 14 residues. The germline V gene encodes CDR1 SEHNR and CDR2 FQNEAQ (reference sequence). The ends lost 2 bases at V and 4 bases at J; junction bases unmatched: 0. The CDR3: CASSLSGGTGELFF. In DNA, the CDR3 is TGTGCCAGCAGCTTAAGCGGGGGCACCGGGGAGCTGTTTTTT.

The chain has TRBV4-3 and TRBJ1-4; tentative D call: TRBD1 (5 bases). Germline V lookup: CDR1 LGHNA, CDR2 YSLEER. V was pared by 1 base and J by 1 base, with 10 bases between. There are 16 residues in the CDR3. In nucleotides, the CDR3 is TGCGCCAGCAGCCAAGTGCCTACAGGAACTAATGAAAAACTGTTTTTT. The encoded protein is CASSQVPTGTNEKLFF.

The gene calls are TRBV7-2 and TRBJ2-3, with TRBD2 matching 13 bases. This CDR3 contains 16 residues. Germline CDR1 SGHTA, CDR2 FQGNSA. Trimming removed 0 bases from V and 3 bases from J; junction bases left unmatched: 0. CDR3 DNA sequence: TGTGCCAGCAGCTTAGCACTAGCGGGAGGGACAGATACGCAGTATTTT. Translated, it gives CASSLALAGGTDTQYF.

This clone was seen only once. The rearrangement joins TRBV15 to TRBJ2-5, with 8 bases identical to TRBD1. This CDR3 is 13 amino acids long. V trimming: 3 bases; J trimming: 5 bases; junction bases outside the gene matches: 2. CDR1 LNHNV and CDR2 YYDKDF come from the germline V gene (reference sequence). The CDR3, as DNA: TGTGCCACCAGCAGGGACAGGGACGAGACCCAGTACTTC. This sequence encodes CATSRDRDETQYF.

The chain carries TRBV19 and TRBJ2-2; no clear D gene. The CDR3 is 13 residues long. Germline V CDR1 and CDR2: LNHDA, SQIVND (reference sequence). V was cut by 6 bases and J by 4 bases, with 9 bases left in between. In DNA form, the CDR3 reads TGTGCCAGTAGCCCAGACTTCACCGGGGAGCTGTTTTTT. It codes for CASSPDFTGELFF.

CDR3 DNA: TGTGCCAGCAGTCCCGACAGGGGGAATTCACCCCTCCACTTT. This encodes CASSPDRGNSPLHF. The gene calls are TRBV27 and TRBJ1-6; 9 bases match TRBD1. V trimming: 5 bases; J trimming: 7 bases; junction bases outside the gene matches: 3. Germline V lookup: CDR1 MNHEY, CDR2 SMNVEV (reference sequence). The CDR3 covers 14 residues.

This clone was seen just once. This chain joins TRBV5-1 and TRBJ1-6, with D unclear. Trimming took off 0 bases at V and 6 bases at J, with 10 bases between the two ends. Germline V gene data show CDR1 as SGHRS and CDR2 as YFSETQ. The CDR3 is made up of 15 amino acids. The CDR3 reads CASSLASGSNSPLHF. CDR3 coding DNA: TGCGCCAGCAGCTTGGCCTCGGGGAGTAATTCACCCCTCCACTTT.

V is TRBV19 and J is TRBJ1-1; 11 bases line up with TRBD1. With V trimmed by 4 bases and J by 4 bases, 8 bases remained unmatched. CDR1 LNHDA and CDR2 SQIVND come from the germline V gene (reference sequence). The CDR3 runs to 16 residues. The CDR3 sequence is CASSKGRDRGSTEAFF. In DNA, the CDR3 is TGTGCCAGTAGTAAAGGTCGGGACAGGGGGTCCACTGAAGCTTTCTTT.

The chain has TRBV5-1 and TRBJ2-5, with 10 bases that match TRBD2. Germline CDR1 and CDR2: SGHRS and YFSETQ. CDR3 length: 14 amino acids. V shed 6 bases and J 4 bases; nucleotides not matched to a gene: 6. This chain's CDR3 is CASNQRGGTETQYF. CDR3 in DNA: TGCGCCAGCAACCAGCGGGGGGGAACAGAGACCCAGTACTTC.

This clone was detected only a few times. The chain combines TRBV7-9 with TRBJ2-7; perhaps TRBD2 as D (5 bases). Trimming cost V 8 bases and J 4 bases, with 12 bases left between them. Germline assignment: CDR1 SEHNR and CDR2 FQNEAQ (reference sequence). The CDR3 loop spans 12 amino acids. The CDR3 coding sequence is TGTGCCAGCGGGCGGGTGGTTTACGAGCAGTACTTC. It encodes CASGRVVYEQYF. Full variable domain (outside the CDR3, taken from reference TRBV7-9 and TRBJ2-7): DTGVSQNPRHKITKRGQNVTFRCDPISEHNRLYWYRQTLGQGPEFLTYFQNEAQLEKSRLLSDRFSAERPKGSFSTLEIQRTEQGDSAMYLCASGRVVYEQYFGPGTRLTVT.

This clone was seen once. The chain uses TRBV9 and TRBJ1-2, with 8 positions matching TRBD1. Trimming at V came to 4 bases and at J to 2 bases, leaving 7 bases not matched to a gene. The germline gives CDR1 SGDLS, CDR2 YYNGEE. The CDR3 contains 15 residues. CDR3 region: CASSPKTGANYGYTF. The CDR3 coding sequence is TGTGCCAGCAGCCCGAAGACAGGGGCGAACTATGGCTACACCTTC.

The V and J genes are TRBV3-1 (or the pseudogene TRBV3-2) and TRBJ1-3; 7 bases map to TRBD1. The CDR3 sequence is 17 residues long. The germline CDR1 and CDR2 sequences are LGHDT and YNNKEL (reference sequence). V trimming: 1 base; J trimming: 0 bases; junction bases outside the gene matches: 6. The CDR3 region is CASSQVRTGLSGNTIYF. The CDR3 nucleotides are TGTGCCAGCAGCCAAGTTCGGACAGGACTCTCTGGAAACACCATATATTTT.

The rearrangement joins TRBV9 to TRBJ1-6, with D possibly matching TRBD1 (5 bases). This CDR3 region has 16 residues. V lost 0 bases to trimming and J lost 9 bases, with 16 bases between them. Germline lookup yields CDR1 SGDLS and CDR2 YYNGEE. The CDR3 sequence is CASSVDRGTRPSPLHF. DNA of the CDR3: TGTGCCAGCAGCGTAGATCGGGGGACCCGACCTTCACCCCTCCACTTT.

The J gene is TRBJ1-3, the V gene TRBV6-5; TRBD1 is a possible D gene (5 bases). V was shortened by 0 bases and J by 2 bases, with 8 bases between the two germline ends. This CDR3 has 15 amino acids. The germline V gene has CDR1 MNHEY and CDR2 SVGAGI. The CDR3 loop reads CASSYSRTPGNTIYF. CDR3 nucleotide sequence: TGTGCCAGCAGTTACTCGAGGACACCTGGAAACACCATATATTTT.

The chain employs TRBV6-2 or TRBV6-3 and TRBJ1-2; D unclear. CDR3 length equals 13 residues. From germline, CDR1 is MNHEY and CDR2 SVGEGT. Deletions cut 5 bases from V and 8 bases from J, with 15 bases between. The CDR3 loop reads CASSDQETYGYTF. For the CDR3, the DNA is TGTGCCAGCAGTGATCAAGAAACCTACGGCTACACCTTC.

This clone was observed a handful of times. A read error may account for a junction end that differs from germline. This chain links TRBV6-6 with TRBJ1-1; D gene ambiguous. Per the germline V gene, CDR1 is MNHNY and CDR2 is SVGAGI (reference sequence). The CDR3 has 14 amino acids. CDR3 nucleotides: TGTGCCAGCAGTTACTCGAGTTTTAATGCGGGGAGTGAATTT. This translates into CASSYSSFNAGSEF.

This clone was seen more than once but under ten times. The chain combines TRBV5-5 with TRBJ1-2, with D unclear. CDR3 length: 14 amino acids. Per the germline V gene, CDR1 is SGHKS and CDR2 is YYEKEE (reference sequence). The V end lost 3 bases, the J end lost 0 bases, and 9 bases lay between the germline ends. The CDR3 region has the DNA TGTGCCAGCAGCTCTCCTGACACTAACTATGGCTACACCTTC. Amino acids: CASSSPDTNYGYTF.